The 22 T cell receptor beta chains listed next were all sequenced from one sample in a study of blood T cell repertoires in COVID-19. Some clones are missing from TCRdb's copy, which holds only in-frame ones; the method was immunoSEQ multiplex PCR. This sample has roughly 150,000 clones, with approximately 92% found just once. The specimen was peripheral blood. The source is a middle-aged woman with acute or convalescent COVID-19.

The V gene is TRBV7-6, the J gene TRBJ2-6, with TRBD1 matching 11 bases. The CDR3 extends over 19 amino acids. After removal of 5 bases from V and 0 bases from J, the junction contained 9 bases not matched to a gene. Germline V CDR1 and CDR2: SGHVS, FNYEAQ. Here the CDR3 reads CASSDGQGAGNSGANVLTF. The CDR3 coding sequence is TGTGCCAGCAGCGACGGACAGGGGGCGGGAAACTCTGGGGCCAACGTCCTGACTTTC.

J is TRBJ2-3 and V is TRBV24-1, with 7 bases identical to TRBD1. Germline V gene data show CDR1 as KGHDR and CDR2 as SFDVKD. This CDR3 contains 16 residues. The junction had 8 bases not matched to a gene; V was cut back by 4 bases and J by 2 bases. CDR3 protein: CATSDFRDSDTDTQYF. The CDR3 DNA reads as TGTGCCACCAGTGACTTCCGGGACAGCGACACAGATACGCAGTATTTT.

This clone showed up just once. V usage is TRBV12-5 and J usage is TRBJ1-5; 7 positions agree with TRBD1. With 0 bases clipped from V and 1 base from J, the junction kept 3 bases outside the gene matches. The CDR3 totals 16 residues. CDR1 is LGHNT and CDR2 is FRNRAP in the germline V gene. CDR3 in amino acids: CASGLVTTGSNQPQHF. As DNA, the CDR3 is TGTGCTAGTGGTTTGGTGACGACAGGGAGCAATCAGCCCCAGCATTTT.

The genes are TRBV5-1 and TRBJ2-7; 7 bases are shared with TRBD1. CDR1 is SGHRS, CDR2 YFSETQ, per germline. V shed 2 bases and J 4 bases; nucleotides not matched to a gene: 3. The CDR3 extends over 13 amino acids. The CDR3 region has the DNA TGCGCCAGCAGCTTTAACAGGGGATACGAGCAGTACTTC. Protein sequence: CASSFNRGYEQYF.

There are a few counts of this clone. The chain uses TRBV5-1 and TRBJ2-1; 8 bases line up with TRBD2. Trimming took 0 bases from V and 4 from J; bases not matched to a gene: 6. Germline V gives CDR1 SGHRS, CDR2 YFSETQ. The CDR3 is made up of 16 amino acids. Written as DNA, the CDR3 is TGCGCCAGCAGCTTGGGACCTAGCGGGCAGTACAATGAGCAGTTCTTC. It is translated as CASSLGPSGQYNEQFF.

This chain uses TRBV11-3 with TRBJ2-5, with a possible D match to TRBD1 (6 bases). V was clipped by 5 bases and J by 1 base, with 17 bases between them. The V gene's germline CDR1 is SGHNT and CDR2 YENEEA. The CDR3 extends over 16 amino acids. CDR3 region: CASSPDPQGPQETQYF. Written as DNA, the CDR3 is TGTGCCAGCAGCCCAGACCCACAGGGACCCCAAGAGACCCAGTACTTC.

The rearrangement uses TRBV5-1 and TRBJ2-2, with D possibly matching TRBD2 (6 bases). The germline V gene has CDR1 SGHRS and CDR2 YFSETQ. The CDR3 runs 17 residues. Trimming stripped 0 bases from V and 4 bases from J, with 16 bases between. The CDR3 loop reads CASSLAGAGTATGELFF. CDR3 coding DNA: TGCGCCAGCAGCTTGGCCGGGGCGGGGACCGCCACCGGGGAGCTGTTTTTT.

Here the CDR3 reads CASSLRLAGTGELFF. The CDR3 coding sequence is TGTGCCAGCAGCCTCCGACTAGCGGGTACCGGGGAGCTGTTTTTT. This rearrangement joins TRBV9 to TRBJ2-2; TRBD2 aligns across 10 bases. The germline V gene encodes CDR1 SGDLS and CDR2 YYNGEE. V was clipped by 4 bases and J by 5 bases; unmatched bases: 5. The CDR3 spans 15 residues.

In this sample, this clone turned up once. The rearrangement uses TRBV6-5 and TRBJ2-7; no reliable D call. This CDR3 spans 11 amino acids. Germline V lookup: CDR1 MNHEY, CDR2 SVGAGI. V was clipped by 7 bases and J by 6 bases, with 10 bases between them. DNA of the CDR3: TGTGCCAGCACCCGAACGGTCGAGCAGTACTTC. Translation: CASTRTVEQYF.

This clone appeared once. V and J are TRBV19 and TRBJ2-3; TRBD1 matches 7 bases. The CDR3 length is 15 residues. The V and J ends lost 7 bases and 7 bases, in that order; junction bases with no gene match: 14. Germline-derived CDR1 and CDR2 are LNHDA and SQIVND (reference sequence). The CDR3 DNA reads TGTGCCAGTACCAGCGACAGGGAGCGTACATATACGCAGTATTTT. It is translated as CASTSDRERTYTQYF.

V usage is TRBV27 and J usage is TRBJ1-5; a weak D match, TRBD1 (5 bases). The V and J ends lost 5 bases and 4 bases respectively, with 12 bases between them. The CDR3 length is 14 residues. Per germline, CDR1 MNHEY and CDR2 SMNVEV (reference sequence). The CDR3 loop is CASSQGRVNQPQHF. The CDR3 DNA follows: TGTGCCAGCAGTCAGGGCAGAGTTAATCAGCCCCAGCATTTT.

This chain connects TRBV29-1 to TRBJ2-7, with 8 positions matching TRBD1. The germline V gene encodes CDR1 SQVTM and CDR2 ANQGSEA. This CDR3 contains 14 residues. V lost 2 bases to trimming and J lost 5 bases; unmatched junction nucleotides: 8. This CDR3 is CSVEQGASRDEQYF. CDR3 coding DNA: TGCAGCGTTGAACAGGGGGCTAGTAGGGACGAGCAGTACTTC.

The chain employs TRBV21-1 and TRBJ1-5; the D call of TRBD1 is as the table states it, not checked on the DNA. TRBV21-1 is a documented pseudogene. The CDR3 totals 17 residues. This CDR3 reads CATSIRDRLNSNQPQHF. The DNA of the CDR3 is TGTGCCACCTCGATCCGAGACAGACTCAATAGCAATCAGCCCCAGCATTTT.

V usage is TRBV28 and J usage is TRBJ2-7; D unresolved. This CDR3 has 13 amino acids. Germline V gives CDR1 MDHEN, CDR2 SYDVKM. V lost 6 bases and J 6 bases, leaving 15 bases between the germline ends. CDR3 DNA: TGTGCCAGCAGCCTCCCGGTTCGCCTCGAGCAGTACTTC. Encoded protein: CASSLPVRLEQYF. The variable domain in full, with the rest retrieved from reference TRBV28 and TRBJ2-7, is DVKVTQSSRYLVKRTGEKVFLECVQDMDHENMFWYRQDPGLGLRLIYFSYDVKMKEKGDIPEGYSVSREKKERFSLILESASTNQTSMYLCASSLPVRLEQYFGPGTRLTVT.

The chain couples TRBV30 to TRBJ1-2; unclear D gene. The CDR3 is made up of 18 amino acids. Trimming cost V 3 bases and J 0 bases, with 23 bases left between them. The germline V gene has CDR1 GTSNPN and CDR2 SVGIG (reference sequence). CDR3 coding DNA: TGTGCCTGGAGACCTAAGGAAGGTGCGGGGATATCTAACTATGGCTACACCTTC. Its protein product is CAWRPKEGAGISNYGYTF.

Notes on this clone: Distinct nucleotide sequences in the sample also encode this CDR3. This chain links TRBV4-2 with TRBJ2-1, with 8 nucleotides matching TRBD2. Germline CDR1 reads LGHNA; CDR2 reads YNFKEQ. Trimming at V came to 0 bases and at J to 1 base, leaving 2 bases not matched to a gene. This CDR3 has 16 residues. CDR3 in DNA: TGTGCCAGCAGCCAAGATGAGCGGGGGTCCTACAATGAGCAGTTCTTC. Translating it yields CASSQDERGSYNEQFF.

V usage is TRBV9 and J usage is TRBJ2-2; the D is unclear. V lost 0 bases and J lost 8, with 8 bases in between. The germline gives CDR1 SGDLS, CDR2 YYNGEE. The CDR3 is made up of 13 amino acids. CDR3 DNA: TGTGCCAGCAGCGTAGGTTCACTTGGGGAGCTGTTTTTT. It is translated as CASSVGSLGELFF.

The CDR3 is CASSQAEYGAFF. The CDR3 nucleotides read TGTGCCAGCAGCCAAGCGGAGTATGGAGCTTTCTTT. The chain has TRBV3-1 (or the pseudogene TRBV3-2) and TRBJ1-1; D gene uncertain. V lost 1 base, J lost 10 bases, and 10 bases lay in between. CDR1 and CDR2 from the germline V gene are LGHDT and YNNKEL (reference sequence). CDR3 length: 12 amino acids.

V is TRBV15 and J is TRBJ2-7, with TRBD1 matching over 10 bases. V was pared by 0 bases and J by 3 bases, with 14 bases of the junction left unmatched. Per germline, CDR1 LNHNV and CDR2 YYDKDF (reference sequence). The CDR3 is made up of 19 amino acids. The CDR3 DNA reads as TGTGCCACCAGCAGAGATCGAGGGACAGGGGATAGAAGAGACTACGAGCAGTACTTC. Protein: CATSRDRGTGDRRDYEQYF.

The CDR3 sequence is CASSPRLAGGLNEQFF. CDR3 DNA: TGTGCCAGCAGCCCCAGACTAGCGGGGGGGCTAAATGAGCAGTTCTTC. The V and J genes are TRBV14 and TRBJ2-1, with 14 bases identical to TRBD2. J lost 7 bases, V lost 4 bases, and 6 bases had no gene match. The germline V gene encodes CDR1 SGHDN and CDR2 FVKESK. The CDR3 runs to 16 residues.

The V call is TRBV3-1 (or the pseudogene TRBV3-2), the J call TRBJ2-3; 7 nucleotides align to TRBD2. V lost 1 base to trimming and J lost 3 bases; unmatched junction nucleotides: 4. This CDR3 is built from 15 residues. Per germline, CDR1 LGHDT and CDR2 YNNKEL (reference sequence). CDR3: CASSQVTSATDTQYF. The CDR3 coding sequence is TGTGCCAGCAGCCAAGTAACTAGCGCAACAGATACGCAGTATTTT.

The gene calls are TRBV29-1 and TRBJ1-1, with TRBD1 matching 11 bases. The germline CDR1 and CDR2 sequences are SQVTM and ANQGSEA. Trimming cost V 4 bases and J 0 bases; bases outside gene matches: 7. This CDR3 region has 16 residues. CDR3 DNA: TGCAGCGTTGTGGTGGGACAGGGGGTGTTGAACACTGAAGCTTTCTTT. This translates into CSVVVGQGVLNTEAFF.